This T cell receptor beta chain came from a study of T-cell reconstitution after alpha-beta-depleted transplantation in children. The V segment lost 5 bases and the J segment 5 bases; nucleotides outside the gene matches: 9. The CDR3 is made up of 15 amino acids. For TCRbeta, the library was prepared with unique molecular identifiers. Each CDR3 protein is one row after TCRdb ran MiXCR on the PCR reads. The table shows around 480,000 distinct CDR3 sequences, with around a third occurring only once. This TCR derives from a human donor who donated a stem cell graft to a child with aplastic anemia. The chain is built from TRBV12-3 or TRBV12-4 and TRBJ2-4; 7 bases match TRBD1. This sample comprised PBMCs from the stem cell graft donor, obtained from the stem cell graft. CDR3 DNA sequence: TGTGCCAGCAGTGTACAGGGGCTGGGGGAAAACATTCAGTACTTC. It codes for CASSVQGLGENIQYF.